These 19 T cell receptor beta chains originate from one sample sequenced in a study of response to subunit inactivated influenza vaccine. One entry per CDR3 protein results from TCRdb running MiXCR on the RT-PCR reads. The table includes some 520,000 distinct CDR3 sequences, 16% detected once. Sequenced material: CD4+ T cells sorted from PBMCs, taken less than 30 months after vaccination. Receptors originate from a man aged 50-75 years who received an inactivated influenza vaccine.

This clonotype was seen only a few times. This chain links TRBV4-1 with TRBJ1-4, with D hard to call. Germline CDR1 MGHRA, CDR2 YSYEKL. This CDR3 is built from 16 residues. Trimming stripped 0 bases from V and 3 bases from J, with 11 bases between. For the CDR3, the DNA is TGCGCCAGCAGCCAAGACGTTCGGGGAGCTAATGAAAAACTGTTTTTT. Its protein is CASSQDVRGANEKLFF.

This clonotype was found a few times. This chain connects TRBV5-5 to TRBJ2-5; D is undetermined. The CDR3 length is 14 residues. CDR1 and CDR2 from the germline V gene are SGHKS and YYEKEE (reference sequence). Trimming cost V 0 bases and J 7 bases, with 13 bases left between them. In nucleotides, the CDR3 is TGTGCCAGCAGCTTGGAAACGGAGATTGGGACCCAGTACTTC. Its translation is CASSLETEIGTQYF.

The chain uses TRBV28 and TRBJ2-1; D uncertain. Germline V gives CDR1 MDHEN, CDR2 SYDVKM. Trimming removed 5 bases from V and 15 bases from J, with 14 bases in between. This CDR3 is built from 11 residues. The CDR3 DNA reads TGTGCCAGCAGTCGAGGATCCGGGCGGTTCTTC. Translating gives CASSRGSGRFF.

This chain uses TRBV5-1 with TRBJ2-1; 9 nucleotides line up with TRBD1. Germline V gene sequence: CDR1 SGHRS, CDR2 YFSETQ. J lost 8 bases, V lost 4 bases, and 10 bases had no gene match. The CDR3 is 15 amino acids. The CDR3 is CASSPVPGQGYEQFF. DNA of the CDR3: TGCGCCAGCAGCCCAGTCCCGGGACAGGGATATGAGCAGTTCTTC.

The gene calls are TRBV24-1 and TRBJ2-3; D not resolved. CDR3 length equals 14 residues. V dropped 3 bases and J dropped 2 bases, with 8 bases sitting between them. The germline V gene has CDR1 KGHDR and CDR2 SFDVKD. The CDR3: CATSDMTHTDTQYF. The CDR3 DNA reads TGTGCCACCAGTGATATGACCCACACAGATACGCAGTATTTT.

This sequence joins TRBV7-9 and TRBJ2-7; possibly TRBD2 for D (6 bases). Trimming removed 4 bases at V and 1 base at J, with 17 bases between. This CDR3 comprises 16 residues. CDR1 is SEHNR, CDR2 FQNEAQ, per germline (reference sequence). The CDR3 DNA sequence: TGTGCCAGCAGCTCCGCGGGCGGGGTTCGATCCTACGAGCAGTACTTC. Protein product: CASSSAGGVRSYEQYF.

This clonotype has a handful of counts. J is TRBJ1-3 and V is TRBV7-2; D unresolved. The CDR3 spans 13 residues. Per the germline V gene, CDR1 is SGHTA and CDR2 is FQGNSA. Trimming shortened V by 5 bases and J by 5 bases, and 10 bases separated the two germline ends. CDR3 DNA: TGTGCCAGCAGCCGAATGACTAGAAACACCATATATTTT. Its protein is CASSRMTRNTIYF.

This clonotype was seen a handful of times. The rearrangement joins TRBV20-1 to TRBJ2-1, with TRBD1 identical over 8 bases. There are 15 residues in the CDR3. The germline CDR1 and CDR2 sequences are DFQATT and SNEGSKA (reference sequence). J gave up 4 bases and V 2 bases, and 7 bases lay outside the gene matches. As DNA, the CDR3 is TGCAGTGCTAGATTCCGGGACAGGACGTACAATGAGCAGTTCTTC. Protein sequence: CSARFRDRTYNEQFF.

There are a few counts of this clonotype. The chain uses TRBV24-1 and TRBJ1-1; possibly TRBD1 for D (6 bases). V lost 3 bases and J 1 base, leaving 17 bases between the germline ends. The CDR3 sequence is 17 residues long. Germline CDR1 and CDR2: KGHDR and SFDVKD. CDR3 nucleotide sequence: TGTGCCACCAGTGATGGATTCGCAGGGGCCGGGAACACTGAAGCTTTCTTT. Protein sequence: CATSDGFAGAGNTEAFF.

In this sample, this clonotype turned up a few times. V and J are TRBV3-1 and TRBJ1-2; a possible D gene is TRBD1 (5 bases). Trimming pared 0 bases from V and 1 base from J, leaving 15 bases between. This CDR3 is 17 amino acids long. Germline V gene data show CDR1 as LGHDT and CDR2 as YNNKEL (reference sequence). The CDR3 DNA is TGTGCCAGCAGCCAAGATGCCGGGGCGCGGTTTAACTATGGCTACACCTTC. It codes for CASSQDAGARFNYGYTF.

The sample holds many counts of this clonotype. This chain uses TRBV27 with TRBJ2-7; 8 bases fit TRBD1. Trimming cost V 6 bases and J 3 bases; bases outside gene matches: 4. The germline gives CDR1 MNHEY, CDR2 SMNVEV (reference sequence). The CDR3 is made up of 13 amino acids. DNA for the CDR3: TGTGCCAGCAGCAGGACAGGGATCTACGAGCAGTACTTC. Amino acids: CASSRTGIYEQYF.

This clonotype was observed a few times. The chain joins TRBV24-1 to TRBJ1-1; 9 bases line up with TRBD1. Germline CDR1 KGHDR, CDR2 SFDVKD. V was pared by 1 base and J by 10 bases, with 6 bases of the junction left unmatched. The CDR3 consists of 14 residues. The CDR3 bases are TGTGCCACCAGTGATTTCTACAGGGGGCGCGGAGCTTTCTTT. Residues: CATSDFYRGRGAFF.

This clonotype has just a few counts. The chain recombines TRBV6-1 with TRBJ2-5; weak D call: TRBD1 (5 bases). CDR3 length: 13 amino acids. Trimming left V 11 bases short and J 2 bases short, with 15 bases between. Germline CDR1 and CDR2: MNHNS and SASEGT. The DNA of the CDR3 is TGTGCCGTACAAAGGGGCAGACAAGAGACCCAGTACTTC. It is translated as CAVQRGRQETQYF.

This clonotype was seen at least ten times. This chain links TRBV29-1 with TRBJ2-6; D is undetermined. The V end lost 4 bases, the J end lost 0 bases, and 10 bases lay between the germline ends. Germline lookup yields CDR1 SQVTM and CDR2 ANQGSEA. The CDR3 extends over 15 amino acids. CDR3 amino acids: CSVVFPASGANVLTF. In DNA form, the CDR3 reads TGCAGCGTTGTATTTCCTGCCTCTGGGGCCAACGTCCTGACTTTC.

The table lists this clonotype with many counts. V is TRBV12-3 or TRBV12-4 and J is TRBJ1-5, with D possibly matching TRBD1 (5 bases). V gave up 5 bases and J gave up 2 bases, with 10 bases separating them. The CDR3 loop spans 14 amino acids. The CDR3 nucleotides read TGTGCCAGCAGTGCCTTAGGGGGCAATCAGCCCCAGCATTTT. Its protein product is CASSALGGNQPQHF.

This clonotype was detected only a few times. The CDR3 DNA reads as TGCAGCGGTTCAGAGGGCACCGACTATGGCTACACCTTC. Encoded protein: CSGSEGTDYGYTF. The chain is built from TRBV29-1 and TRBJ1-2; no definite D call. V lost 7 bases, J lost 3 bases, and 15 bases lay in between. CDR1 and CDR2 from the germline V gene are SQVTM and ANQGSEA. The length of the CDR3 is 13 residues.

This clonotype was seen at least ten times. The chain couples TRBV12-3 or TRBV12-4 to TRBJ1-1; unclear D gene. Trimming cost V 9 bases and J 0 bases, with 11 bases left between them. The CDR3 sequence is 13 residues long. The CDR3 is CASSGRLNTEAFF. CDR3 nucleotides: TGTGCCAGTTCGGGGAGGTTGAACACTGAAGCTTTCTTT.

The chain carries TRBV9 and TRBJ2-7, with TRBD2 as a possible D gene (5 bases). The germline CDR1 and CDR2 sequences are SGDLS and YYNGEE. The CDR3 spans 16 residues. Deletions cut 0 bases from V and 2 bases from J, with 15 bases between. CDR3 amino acids: CASSVAHPRGTYEQYF. In DNA, the CDR3 is TGTGCCAGCAGCGTAGCTCACCCCCGGGGAACCTACGAGCAGTACTTC.

This clonotype was counted many times. The chain recombines TRBV27 with TRBJ2-7; D remains unclear. Germline loops: CDR1 MNHEY, CDR2 SMNVEV (reference sequence). The CDR3 extends over 11 amino acids. V was trimmed by 3 bases and J by 5 bases, leaving 5 bases between them. The CDR3 is CASSLSDEQYF. The CDR3 DNA reads TGTGCCAGCAGTTTGTCCGACGAGCAGTACTTC.